These T cell receptor beta chains were read from a single sample in a study of shared clonotypes between healthy human individuals. Clones were sequenced by immunoSEQ multiplex PCR, and TCRdb holds only the in-frame ones, with some missing. The table has around 2.1 million clones, about 93% seen once. Input material: naive CD8+ T cells from PBMCs. These receptors were obtained from a man between 18 and 29 years old in good health. Some clones in this sample may be carry-over from other donors' samples. Each CDR3 is given with its conserved first and last residue. Fields, in order: clone size, D gene, V gene, J gene, CDR3 protein, CDR3 DNA. The D gene is left open where the match is weak. Expanded clones get a size class; other rows say once, few or many, or leave the size out.

abundance: -
d_gene: -
v_gene: TRBV7-9
j_gene: TRBJ1-4
CDR3aa: CASSEANGGIEKLFF
CDR3nt: TGTGCCAGCAGCGAGGCCAACGGGGGCATTGAAAAACTGTTTTTT

abundance: -
d_gene: -
v_gene: TRBV5-1
j_gene: TRBJ1-1
CDR3aa: CASSLAVRGPLTEAFF
CDR3nt: TGCGCCAGCAGCTTGGCCGTTCGGGGTCCCTTAACCGAAGCTTTCTTT

abundance: -
d_gene: TRBD2
v_gene: TRBV9
j_gene: TRBJ2-2
CDR3aa: CASSPPGLATGELFF
CDR3nt: TGTGCCAGCAGCCCTCCGGGACTAGCTACCGGGGAGCTGTTTTTT

abundance: -
d_gene: -
v_gene: TRBV7-9
j_gene: TRBJ2-1
CDR3aa: CASSPPRNNEQFF
CDR3nt: TGTGCCAGCAGCCCCCCCAGGAACAATGAGCAGTTCTTC

abundance: -
d_gene: TRBD2
v_gene: TRBV7-9
j_gene: TRBJ2-7
CDR3aa: CASSLVGGSGSAYEQYF
CDR3nt: TGTGCCAGCAGCTTAGTGGGGGGCAGCGGGAGCGCCTACGAGCAGTACTTC

abundance: once
d_gene: -
v_gene: TRBV28
j_gene: TRBJ2-7
CDR3aa: CASRALRVAYEQYF
CDR3nt: TGTGCCAGCAGGGCCTTAAGGGTGGCCTACGAGCAGTACTTC

abundance: -
d_gene: TRBD2
v_gene: TRBV7-9
j_gene: TRBJ2-7
CDR3aa: CASSVAGYGGYYEQYF
CDR3nt: TGTGCCAGCAGTGTAGCGGGGTACGGGGGCTACTACGAGCAGTACTTC

abundance: -
d_gene: -
v_gene: TRBV29-1
j_gene: TRBJ2-1
CDR3aa: CSVRPLGHNEPFF
CDR3nt: TGCAGCGTCCGCCCCCTGGGGCACAATGAGCCGTTCTTC

abundance: -
d_gene: TRBD1
v_gene: TRBV7-6
j_gene: TRBJ1-4
CDR3aa: CASSRDRGYVDEKLFF
CDR3nt: TGTGCCAGCAGCCGGGACAGGGGTTATGTTGACGAAAAACTGTTTTTT

abundance: -
d_gene: -
v_gene: TRBV5-6
j_gene: TRBJ2-7
CDR3aa: CASSLMEYEQYF
CDR3nt: TGTGCCAGCAGCTTGATGGAATACGAGCAGTACTTC

abundance: -
d_gene: TRBD2
v_gene: TRBV29-1
j_gene: TRBJ2-7
CDR3aa: CSVLAGTGYEQYF
CDR3nt: TGCAGCGTTCTAGCGGGGACCGGGTACGAGCAGTACTTC

abundance: -
d_gene: -
v_gene: TRBV4-1
j_gene: TRBJ2-1
CDR3aa: CASSQPDHYNEQFF
CDR3nt: TGCGCCAGCAGCCAACCGGATCATTACAATGAGCAGTTCTTC

abundance: -
d_gene: -
v_gene: TRBV9
j_gene: TRBJ2-7
CDR3aa: CASSPVSGYEQYF
CDR3nt: TGTGCCAGCAGTCCCGTATCGGGTTACGAGCAGTACTTC

abundance: -
d_gene: -
v_gene: TRBV4-3
j_gene: TRBJ1-2
CDR3aa: CASSQDMGGDYGYTF
CDR3nt: TGCGCCAGCAGCCAAGACATGGGGGGCGACTATGGCTACACCTTC

abundance: -
d_gene: -
v_gene: TRBV7-3
j_gene: TRBJ2-1
CDR3aa: CASSFIVYGEQFF
CDR3nt: TGTGCCAGCAGCTTTATAGTTTATGGTGAGCAGTTCTTC

abundance: -
d_gene: -
v_gene: TRBV1
j_gene: TRBJ2-5
CDR3aa: CTSSLACPSGNPALRETQYF
CDR3nt: TGCACCAGCAGCCTGGCCTGCCCTAGCGGGAATCCTGCTCTTCGAGAGACCCAGTACTTC

abundance: -
d_gene: TRBD1
v_gene: TRBV10-3
j_gene: TRBJ1-1
CDR3aa: CAISEDRGGAFF
CDR3nt: TGTGCCATCAGTGAAGACAGGGGAGGAGCTTTCTTT

abundance: -
d_gene: -
v_gene: TRBV29-1
j_gene: TRBJ2-1
CDR3aa: CSVDTSGRAYNEQFF
CDR3nt: TGCAGCGTTGACACCTCTGGCCGGGCCTACAATGAGCAGTTCTTC

abundance: -
d_gene: -
v_gene: TRBV30
j_gene: TRBJ1-5
CDR3aa: CAWNTGGTEPQHF
CDR3nt: TGTGCCTGGAATACGGGGGGGACGGAGCCCCAGCATTTT

abundance: -
d_gene: -
v_gene: TRBV7-9
j_gene: TRBJ2-7
CDR3aa: CASSSAGPAYEQYF
CDR3nt: TGTGCCAGCAGCTCTGCAGGCCCGGCCTACGAGCAGTACTTC

abundance: -
d_gene: -
v_gene: TRBV11-3
j_gene: TRBJ2-1
CDR3aa: CASSLGTGGGPHNEQFF
CDR3nt: TGTGCCAGCAGCTTAGGGACCGGCGGAGGCCCCCACAATGAGCAGTTCTTC

abundance: -
d_gene: -
v_gene: TRBV28
j_gene: TRBJ2-5
CDR3aa: CASSLRGETQYF
CDR3nt: TGTGCCAGCAGTTTACGCGGGGAGACCCAGTACTTC

abundance: -
d_gene: TRBD1
v_gene: TRBV9
j_gene: TRBJ1-1
CDR3aa: CASSLGTGLTFTEAFF
CDR3nt: TGTGCCAGCAGCCTCGGGACAGGGCTTACTTTCACTGAAGCTTTCTTT

abundance: -
d_gene: TRBD2
v_gene: TRBV28
j_gene: TRBJ2-5
CDR3aa: CASRRGLAEQETQYF
CDR3nt: TGTGCCAGCAGACGGGGACTAGCGGAGCAAGAGACCCAGTACTTC

abundance: -
d_gene: -
v_gene: TRBV5-1
j_gene: TRBJ2-3
CDR3aa: CASSLEPSDTQYF
CDR3nt: TGCGCCAGCAGCTTGGAACCCTCAGATACGCAGTATTTT

abundance: -
d_gene: -
v_gene: TRBV4-3
j_gene: TRBJ2-6
CDR3aa: CASSQDRGSGANVLTF
CDR3nt: TGCGCCAGCAGCCAAGATCGTGGTTCTGGGGCCAACGTCCTGACTTTC

abundance: -
d_gene: -
v_gene: TRBV27
j_gene: TRBJ1-2
CDR3aa: CASSRRGGDYGYTF
CDR3nt: TGTGCCAGCAGTCGAAGGGGGGGGGACTATGGCTACACCTTC

abundance: -
d_gene: -
v_gene: TRBV6-1
j_gene: TRBJ1-1
CDR3aa: CASRAGYRNTEAFF
CDR3nt: TGTGCCAGCAGGGCGGGGTACAGGAACACTGAAGCTTTCTTT

abundance: once
d_gene: TRBD2
v_gene: TRBV28
j_gene: TRBJ2-5
CDR3aa: CASSLWGGQETQYF
CDR3nt: TGTGCCAGCAGTTTATGGGGGGGGCAAGAGACCCAGTACTTC

abundance: -
d_gene: -
v_gene: TRBV27
j_gene: TRBJ1-5
CDR3aa: CASSLFGGNQPQHF
CDR3nt: TGTGCCAGCAGTTTATTCGGAGGGAATCAGCCCCAGCATTTT

abundance: -
d_gene: -
v_gene: TRBV9
j_gene: TRBJ2-2
CDR3aa: CASCSSDTGELFF
CDR3nt: TGTGCCAGCTGCTCCTCAGACACCGGGGAGCTGTTTTTT

abundance: -
d_gene: TRBD1
v_gene: TRBV7-9
j_gene: TRBJ2-5
CDR3aa: CASSLPGQGAETQYF
CDR3nt: TGTGCCAGCAGCCTTCCGGGACAGGGGGCAGAGACCCAGTACTTC

abundance: -
d_gene: TRBD1
v_gene: TRBV28
j_gene: TRBJ2-7
CDR3aa: CASRGSGQVTYEQYF
CDR3nt: TGTGCCAGCAGGGGATCGGGACAGGTTACCTACGAGCAGTACTTC

abundance: -
d_gene: TRBD2
v_gene: TRBV27
j_gene: TRBJ2-5
CDR3aa: CASSFPTSGSQETQYF
CDR3nt: TGTGCCAGCAGTTTTCCGACTAGCGGGAGTCAAGAGACCCAGTACTTC

abundance: once
d_gene: TRBD1
v_gene: TRBV9
j_gene: TRBJ1-3
CDR3aa: CASSVQLTGDVSGNTIYF
CDR3nt: TGTGCCAGCAGCGTTCAATTGACAGGGGATGTCTCTGGAAACACCATATATTTT

abundance: -
d_gene: TRBD2
v_gene: TRBV27
j_gene: TRBJ2-1
CDR3aa: CASSDTGLAGFNEQFF
CDR3nt: TGTGCCAGCAGCGATACGGGACTAGCGGGATTCAATGAGCAGTTCTTC

abundance: -
d_gene: -
v_gene: TRBV7-9
j_gene: TRBJ2-7
CDR3aa: CASSLEGRLYEQYF
CDR3nt: TGTGCCAGCAGCTTAGAAGGTAGGCTCTACGAGCAGTACTTC

abundance: -
d_gene: -
v_gene: TRBV5-4
j_gene: TRBJ1-2
CDR3aa: CASSLDQGDYGYTF
CDR3nt: TGTGCCAGCAGCTTGGATCAGGGCGACTATGGCTACACCTTC

abundance: -
d_gene: TRBD1
v_gene: TRBV7-9
j_gene: TRBJ1-1
CDR3aa: CASSWGQGSTEAFF
CDR3nt: TGTGCCAGCAGCTGGGGACAGGGGAGCACTGAAGCTTTCTTT

abundance: -
d_gene: TRBD2
v_gene: TRBV9
j_gene: TRBJ2-4
CDR3aa: CASSVGWREDKNIQYF
CDR3nt: TGTGCCAGCAGCGTAGGCTGGCGGGAGGACAAAAACATTCAGTACTTC

abundance: -
d_gene: -
v_gene: TRBV5-5
j_gene: TRBJ1-2
CDR3aa: CASSVGYGYTF
CDR3nt: TGTGCCAGCAGCGTGGGCTATGGCTACACCTTC

abundance: -
d_gene: -
v_gene: TRBV5-6
j_gene: TRBJ1-4
CDR3aa: CASRSIMGAPNEKLFF
CDR3nt: TGTGCCAGCAGATCGATTATGGGAGCGCCTAATGAAAAACTGTTTTTT

abundance: -
d_gene: -
v_gene: TRBV28
j_gene: TRBJ2-7
CDR3aa: CASTSSLGPGYEQYF
CDR3nt: TGTGCCAGCACCTCTTCGCTGGGCCCCGGCTACGAGCAGTACTTC

abundance: -
d_gene: -
v_gene: TRBV7-9
j_gene: TRBJ1-2
CDR3aa: CASSLPRAEIYGYTF
CDR3nt: TGTGCCAGCAGCTTACCCAGGGCCGAAATCTATGGCTACACCTTC

abundance: -
d_gene: -
v_gene: TRBV6-5
j_gene: TRBJ1-2
CDR3aa: CASSYGRADGYTF
CDR3nt: TGTGCCAGCAGTTATGGCAGGGCTGACGGCTACACCTTC

abundance: once
d_gene: -
v_gene: TRBV7-2
j_gene: TRBJ1-3
CDR3aa: CASSDPAHSGNTIYF
CDR3nt: TGTGCCAGCAGCGATCCCGCACACTCTGGAAACACCATATATTTT

abundance: -
d_gene: -
v_gene: TRBV27
j_gene: TRBJ1-1
CDR3aa: CASSLSPIGTEAFF
CDR3nt: TGTGCCAGCAGTTTGTCTCCCATAGGGACTGAAGCTTTCTTT

abundance: -
d_gene: TRBD2
v_gene: TRBV7-6
j_gene: TRBJ2-7
CDR3aa: CASSPRLAGAYEQYF
CDR3nt: TGTGCCAGCAGCCCCAGGCTAGCGGGGGCCTACGAGCAGTACTTC

abundance: -
d_gene: TRBD1
v_gene: TRBV30
j_gene: TRBJ2-7
CDR3aa: CAWSATGESFYEQYF
CDR3nt: TGTGCCTGGAGTGCGACAGGGGAAAGCTTCTACGAGCAGTACTTC

abundance: -
d_gene: TRBD2
v_gene: TRBV27
j_gene: TRBJ2-2
CDR3aa: CASSLNLAGANTGELFF
CDR3nt: TGTGCCAGCAGTTTAAACCTAGCGGGAGCAAACACCGGGGAGCTGTTTTTT

abundance: -
d_gene: -
v_gene: TRBV5-1
j_gene: TRBJ2-1
CDR3aa: CASSYSPPQRLHNEQFF
CDR3nt: TGCGCCAGCAGCTATAGTCCCCCCCAGCGCCTACACAATGAGCAGTTCTTC

abundance: -
d_gene: TRBD2
v_gene: TRBV27
j_gene: TRBJ2-7
CDR3aa: CASSLAGGLHEQYF
CDR3nt: TGTGCCAGCAGTTTAGCGGGAGGGCTACACGAGCAGTACTTC